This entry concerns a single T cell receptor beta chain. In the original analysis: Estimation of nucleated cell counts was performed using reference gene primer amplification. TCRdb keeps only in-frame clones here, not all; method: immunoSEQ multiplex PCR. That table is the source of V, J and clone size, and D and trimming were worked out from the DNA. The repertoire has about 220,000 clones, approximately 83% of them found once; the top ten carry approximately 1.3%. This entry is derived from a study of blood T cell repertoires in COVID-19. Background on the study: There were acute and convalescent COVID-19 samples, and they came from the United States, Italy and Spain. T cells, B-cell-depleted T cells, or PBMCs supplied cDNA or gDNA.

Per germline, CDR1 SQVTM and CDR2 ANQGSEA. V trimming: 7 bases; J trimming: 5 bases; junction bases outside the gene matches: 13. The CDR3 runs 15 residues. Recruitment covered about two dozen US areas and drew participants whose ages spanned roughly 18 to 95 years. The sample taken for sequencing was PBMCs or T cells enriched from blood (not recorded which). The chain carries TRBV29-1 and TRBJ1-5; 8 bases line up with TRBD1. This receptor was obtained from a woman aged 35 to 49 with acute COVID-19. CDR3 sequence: CSAITGGSGYQPQHF. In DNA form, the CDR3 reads TGCAGCGCCATAACAGGGGGAAGCGGCTATCAGCCCCAGCATTTT.